This TCR beta chain comes out of a study of cytomegalovirus exposure and HLA in healthy donors. The study ran its PCR with 60 Vbeta and 13 Jbeta primers. Here immunoSEQ multiplex PCR was the method, and the copy in TCRdb shows in-frame clones only, minus some. The sample lists 95,000 to 100,000 clones, 65% to 80% occurring once. With respect to this clone: Its specificity is unknown.

V gave up 4 bases and J gave up 7 bases; unmatched junction bases: 7. This CDR3 has 16 residues. Germline V gene lookup returns CDR1 SGHNT and CDR2 YYREEE (reference sequence). General study results and limits: In a later analysis, several top co-occurrence clusters appeared linked to parvovirus B19, influenza, CMV and Epstein-Barr virus. Several V segments, TRBV6-2 and TRBV6-3 among them, could not be told apart and were dropped.

The sequencing input was PBMCs. This clonotype was sampled from a middle-aged woman in good health and CMV-seronegative. The rearrangement uses TRBV5-4 and TRBJ2-1; 14 bases are shared with TRBD2. The CDR3 sequence is CASSEQRLAGGNEQFF. The CDR3 nucleotides are TGTGCCAGCAGCGAACAACGACTAGCGGGGGGGAATGAGCAGTTCTTC.